This TCR beta chain is drawn from a study of blood T cell repertoires in COVID-19 (TCRdb year 2020). Some background on the complete study: The collaborator samples originated in the United States, Italy and Spain and spanned the acute and convalescent phases of COVID-19. The prospective study material was composed of cDNA or gDNA derived from T cells, B-cell-depleted T cells, or PBMCs. The dataset comprised deeply sampled blood TCRbeta repertoires from subjects exposed to, actively infected with, or recovered from COVID-19. The repertoires were made available in a free public database intended to serve as a resource for research on the immune response to SARS-CoV-2. Samples were obtained from the ongoing ImmuneRACE study (first 160 participants) and from about 1,300 subjects provided by 6 global collaborators. Nearly every sample came with metadata listing a de-identified subject ID, COVID-19 status, age in years and sex. Where available, HLA class I and class II types were obtained from metadata supplied by the sample provider rather than from assay-based typing. Study-level results and caveats: The amount of clinical and demographic metadata varied by source and participant and was provided uncurated.

Note on this clone: Its antigen is not yet known. No base quality information exists; no much larger clone differs at one position.

Enrolling through a virtual design, the prospective study's participants ranged in age from about 18 to 89 years and lived across roughly 23 United States geographic areas. In the prospective study, participants were assigned to cohorts based on the clinical history participants reported in a screening survey and a study questionnaire. Recovered participants in ImmuneRACE Cohort 3 were defined by two consecutive negative NP/OP PCR tests, clearance by a healthcare professional, or resolution of symptoms. In the prospective study, mobile phlebotomists collected whole blood, serum and a nasopharyngeal or oropharyngeal swab from each participant. Additional blood draws and questionnaires over an approximately 2-month period could optionally be provided by prospective study participants. Before DNA extraction, prospective study blood samples were shipped either frozen or at room temperature. TCRbeta CDR3 regions were amplified from genomic DNA by means of the immunoSEQ Assay, a bias-controlled multiplex PCR. As for the authors' bioinformatics: Within the assay, amplification of reference gene primers was used to estimate how many nucleated cells each sample contained. Sequence reads were collapsed and filtered to measure the absolute abundance of every unique TCRbeta CDR3 rearrangement. For each sample, productive Simpson clonality was calculated as the square root of Simpson's diversity index across productive rearrangements. Sourced from immuneACCESS, this table was stored by TCRdb with only in-frame sequences that have V and J called. A share of the clones is absent; for the studies checked, an unresolved V gene accounts for under half, and the remainder has no known explanation. That table supplies the V and J calls and clone size; D and trimming were determined from the DNA. In all, the sample holds fewer than 350,000 clones, and roughly 90% of those were seen once. Together, the top ten hold approximately 9.8% of the sample.

The CDR3 measures 18 amino acids from cysteine to phenylalanine. The kept DNA is CDR3 alone, 54 bases in frame from the first base. The germline V gene (reference sequence) sets CDR1 to LNHDA and CDR2 to SQIVND. Germline trimming amounts to 9 bases on V and 4 bases on J, with 15 as the count of junction bases outside the gene matches. The V gene is TRBV19 and the J gene is TRBJ2-2, with TRBD2 matching 12 junction bases. The sequence came from a woman aged 35 to 49 who had recovered from COVID-19. The sample taken for sequencing was PBMCs or T cells enriched from blood (not recorded which). The sequenced DNA is TGTGCCAGCCTTGGGACAGCGCTAGCGGGGGGGCCCACCGGGGAGCTGTTTTTT. The translation is CASLGTALAGGPTGELFF.